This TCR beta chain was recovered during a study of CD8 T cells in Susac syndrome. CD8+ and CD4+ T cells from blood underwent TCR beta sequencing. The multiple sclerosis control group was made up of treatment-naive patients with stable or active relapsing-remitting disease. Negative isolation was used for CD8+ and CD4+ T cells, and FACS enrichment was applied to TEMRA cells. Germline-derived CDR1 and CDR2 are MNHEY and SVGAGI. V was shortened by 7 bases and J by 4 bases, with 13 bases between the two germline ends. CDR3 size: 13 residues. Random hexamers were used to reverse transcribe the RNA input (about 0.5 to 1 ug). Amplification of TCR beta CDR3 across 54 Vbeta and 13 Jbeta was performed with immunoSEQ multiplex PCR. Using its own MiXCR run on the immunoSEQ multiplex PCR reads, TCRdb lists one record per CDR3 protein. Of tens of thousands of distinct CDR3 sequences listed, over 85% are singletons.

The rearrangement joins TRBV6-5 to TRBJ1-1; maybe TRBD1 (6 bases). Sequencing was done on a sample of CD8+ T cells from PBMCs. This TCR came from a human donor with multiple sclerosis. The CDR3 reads CASNNRVLTEAFF. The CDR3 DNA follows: TGTGCCAGCAATAACAGGGTCCTCACTGAAGCTTTCTTT.